This TCR beta chain is drawn from a study of read filtering for tumor transcriptome and immune sequencing. For the study at large: Whole-transcriptome libraries were prepared after DNase treatment.

The sample holds many counts of this clonotype. Its antigen is undetermined. The V segment lost 0 bases and the J segment 6 bases; nucleotides outside the gene matches: 11. Germline V gene lookup returns CDR1 MGHRA and CDR2 YSYEKL. CDR3 length equals 17 residues. Whole-study findings and limits: Approximately 80% of IR-seq clonotypes had one read, totaling around 4% of reads; RNA-seq: roughly 76% and 46%.

The library was built from about 400 ng RNA with molecular barcoded adaptors for alpha/delta and beta/gamma chains. TCRdb redid the calling of the reads with MiXCR, one entry per CDR3 protein. This sample has roughly 93,000 distinct CDR3 sequences, with roughly 21% found just once. At the time of active disease, bone marrow was collected from every patient. This chain uses TRBV4-1 with TRBJ2-1; TRBD2 matches 7 bases. Sample: a population of CD138-negative cells sorted from bone marrow. The receptor's source is a donor at least 40 years old with multiple myeloma. CDR3 sequence: CASSQDPRAGRRNEQFF. The CDR3 DNA follows: TGCGCCAGCAGCCAAGATCCAAGAGCGGGGAGACGCAATGAGCAGTTCTTC.